One sample yielded the 30 T cell receptor beta chains listed below, sequenced in a study of blood T cells in healthy people across ages (dated by TCRdb to the mid-2010s). The library was obtained by 5' RACE. Sequencing used an Illumina HiSeq 2500. A second PCR of roughly 7 to 11 cycles was performed with a sample-barcoded 5' primer and a J-beta primer mix. TCRdb reprocessing: public reads trimmed at Q25 with fastp, clones called with MiXCR, in-frame beta chains kept. All rows with the same CDR3 protein become a single entry with the most common DNA and genes. This sample holds roughly 1.7 million distinct CDR3 sequences; roughly 32% were observed only once. 10% to 12% of the sample lies in the top ten. Input material: blood. The receptors come from a woman under 40 in good health.

V and J are TRBV4-1 and TRBJ1-4; D possibly corresponds to TRBD1 (5 bases). The CDR3 is 15 residues long. V lost 3 bases and J 5 bases, leaving 13 bases between the germline ends. Germline-derived CDR1 and CDR2 are MGHRA and YSYEKL. CDR3 nucleotide sequence: TGCGCCAGCAGCCAGGTGGGACTGAAAAATGAAAAACTGTTTTTT. It translates to CASSQVGLKNEKLFF.

This chain uses TRBV5-1 with TRBJ1-4, with D possibly being TRBD1 (5 bases). The germline V and J ends were trimmed by 5 bases and 0 bases, with 11 bases remaining between them. This CDR3 has 15 residues. Germline CDR1 is SGHRS and CDR2 is YFSETQ. CDR3 protein: CASRSTGSTNEKLFF. CDR3 DNA: TGCGCCAGCAGGTCCACAGGATCAACTAATGAAAAACTGTTTTTT. Supplemented by reference TRBV5-1 and TRBJ1-4, the full variable domain reads KAGVTQTPRYLIKTRGQQVTLSCSPISGHRSVSWYQQTPGQGLQFLFEYFSETQRNKGNFPGRFSGRQFSNSRSEMNVSTLELGDSALYLCASRSTGSTNEKLFFGSGTQLSVL.

This clonotype appeared many times. J is TRBJ2-1 and V is TRBV10-3; no reliable D call. V gave up 3 bases and J gave up 8 bases, with 8 bases separating them. CDR3 length: 12 amino acids. Looked up from germline, CDR1 is ENHRY and CDR2 is SYGVKD. The CDR3 nucleotides read TGTGCCATCAGTGACCGTAGATATGAGCAGTTCTTC. Its translation: CAISDRRYEQFF.

The V call is TRBV7-9, the J call TRBJ2-6; 9 nucleotides align to TRBD1. Per the germline V gene, CDR1 is SEHNR and CDR2 is FQNEAQ (reference sequence). The V gene end was trimmed by 5 bases and the J gene end by 0 bases; junction bases not matched to a gene: 8. The CDR3 is 18 residues long. CDR3 coding DNA: TGTGCCAGCAGCCCACAGGGGGCGCTTCTCTCTGGGGCCAACGTCCTGACTTTC. Translated, it gives CASSPQGALLSGANVLTF.

The V call is TRBV6-2 or TRBV6-3, the J call TRBJ1-2, with no clear D. The CDR3 contains 12 residues. Trimming pared 6 bases from V and 6 bases from J, leaving 11 bases between. Germline-derived CDR1 and CDR2 are MNHEY and SVGEGT. The CDR3 reads CASRTQVHGYTF. The CDR3 coding sequence is TGTGCCAGCAGAACCCAGGTTCATGGCTACACCTTC.

The V gene is TRBV6-2 or TRBV6-3, the J gene TRBJ2-3, with D possibly being TRBD2 (6 bases). The germline CDR1 and CDR2 sequences are MNHEY and SVGEGT. V was shortened by 5 bases and J by 7 bases, with 16 bases between the two germline ends. The CDR3 runs to 14 residues. In DNA form, the CDR3 reads TGTGCCAGCAGTCCGGTCCGGGACTCAAATACGCAGTATTTT. As protein: CASSPVRDSNTQYF.

This clonotype has just one count. One junction end does not reproduce the germline sequence, and a read error may be involved. This chain joins TRBV28 and TRBJ1-1; D is perhaps TRBD1 (5 bases). This CDR3 region has 13 residues. Looked up from germline, CDR1 is MDHEN and CDR2 is SYDVKM. The CDR3 DNA reads TGTGTCAGCAGTTCAGGGTTTCGAGGGTTCGCTTTCTTT. It codes for CVSSSGFRGFAFF.

This rearrangement joins TRBV5-6 to TRBJ1-1, with TRBD1 as a possible D gene (5 bases). CDR3 size: 13 residues. Trimming removed 6 bases at V and 5 bases at J, with 14 bases between. Germline lookup yields CDR1 SGHDT and CDR2 YYEEEE. The CDR3 DNA sequence: TGTGCCAGCAACTCAGGGATGGAGACTGAAGCTTTCTTT. It is translated as CASNSGMETEAFF.

This rearrangement joins TRBV6-1 to TRBJ2-7; TRBD1 might be the D (5 bases). The germline gives CDR1 MNHNS, CDR2 SASEGT. V shed 6 bases and J shed 10 bases, with 22 bases lying between them. The CDR3 extends over 14 amino acids. CDR3 amino acids: CASSPTGDQEAQYF. In nucleotides, the CDR3 is TGTGCCAGCAGCCCCACAGGCGACCAAGAGGCCCAGTACTTC.

The CDR3: CASSLDLAQSDEQFF. The CDR3 coding sequence is TGTGCCAGCAGCCTAGACCTGGCCCAGTCCGATGAGCAGTTCTTC. This chain uses TRBV7-8 with TRBJ2-1; D ambiguous. Germline CDR1 reads SGHVS; CDR2 reads FQNEAQ. Trimming stripped 5 bases from V and 8 bases from J, with 19 bases between. This CDR3 is built from 15 residues.

The chain combines TRBV3-1 with TRBJ2-2; D not resolved. V was pared by 4 bases and J by 3 bases, with 6 bases between. Germline V gene data show CDR1 as LGHDT and CDR2 as YNNKEL (reference sequence). The CDR3 is 13 amino acids. The chain's CDR3 is CASSRPYTGELFF. The CDR3 bases are TGTGCCAGCAGCCGGCCGTACACCGGGGAGCTGTTTTTT.

This clonotype was recorded a few times. The rearrangement uses TRBV20-1 and TRBJ2-1; TRBD2 is a possible D gene (5 bases). V was cut by 3 bases and J by 0 bases, with 9 bases left in between. CDR3 length equals 14 residues. Per germline, CDR1 DFQATT and CDR2 SNEGSKA (reference sequence). The CDR3 loop reads CSARGDYSYNEQFF. DNA for the CDR3: TGCAGTGCTAGGGGTGACTACTCCTACAATGAGCAGTTCTTC.

The chain combines TRBV9 with TRBJ1-2; D possibly corresponds to TRBD1 (6 bases). Germline V gene data show CDR1 as SGDLS and CDR2 as YYNGEE. This CDR3 is built from 14 residues. With 2 bases removed from V and 4 bases from J, the gap between germline ends came to 12 bases. In DNA form, the CDR3 reads TGTGCCAGCAGCGTTGCTGTGGGGGCCTATGGCTACACCTTC. It is translated as CASSVAVGAYGYTF.

This clonotype came up a few times. This chain uses TRBV20-1 with TRBJ1-1, with D possibly TRBD1 on 5 matching bases. This CDR3 spans 14 amino acids. The germline CDR1 and CDR2 sequences are DFQATT and SNEGSKA (reference sequence). V gave up 6 bases and J gave up 4 bases, with 18 bases separating them. CDR3 amino acids: CSADRAPGGTEAFF. The CDR3, as DNA: TGCAGTGCGGACCGGGCCCCTGGGGGCACTGAAGCTTTCTTT.

This clonotype was detected a few times. This chain uses TRBV4-1 with TRBJ2-3, with unresolved D. The V gene's germline CDR1 is MGHRA and CDR2 YSYEKL. The V gene lost 3 bases and the J gene lost 2 bases, with 6 bases spanning the gap. The CDR3 totals 13 residues. CDR3 amino acids: CASSQTLTDTQYF. CDR3 nucleotide sequence: TGCGCCAGCAGCCAGACACTCACAGATACGCAGTATTTT.

This clonotype was detected many times. The V and J genes are TRBV5-1 and TRBJ2-5; D might be TRBD1 or TRBD2, each matching 5 bases. The ends were cut back, 0 bases at V and 0 bases at J, with 6 bases in the middle. CDR1 and CDR2 from the germline V gene are SGHRS and YFSETQ. CDR3 size: 14 residues. The CDR3 region has the DNA TGCGCCAGCAGCTTGGGAGGGGACCAAGAGACCCAGTACTTC. It specifies CASSLGGDQETQYF.

The chain joins TRBV5-5 to TRBJ1-2, with TRBD1 matching over 7 bases. Germline CDR1 SGHKS, CDR2 YYEKEE (reference sequence). The junction had 11 bases not matched to a gene; V was cut back by 4 bases and J by 5 bases. This CDR3 contains 15 residues. The chain's CDR3 is CASSRIRQGGYGYTF. The CDR3 coding sequence is TGTGCCAGCAGCCGAATCCGGCAGGGGGGGTATGGCTACACCTTC.

This clonotype came up many times. The genes are TRBV4-2 and TRBJ2-5; 8 nucleotides line up with TRBD2. The CDR3 length is 16 residues. Germline V gene lookup returns CDR1 LGHNA and CDR2 YNFKEQ. The trim removed 1 base at V and 1 base at J, leaving 5 bases unmatched. As DNA, the CDR3 is TGTGCCAGCAGCCAAGGCGGAGCGGGGGCCCAAGAGACCCAGTACTTC. Amino acids: CASSQGGAGAQETQYF.

V and J are TRBV10-3 and TRBJ1-2; weak D call: TRBD1 (5 bases). The CDR3 is 12 residues long. V dropped 4 bases and J dropped 6 bases, with 9 bases sitting between them. The germline gives CDR1 ENHRY, CDR2 SYGVKD. CDR3: CAISGQSDGYTF. CDR3 DNA sequence: TGTGCCATCAGTGGACAGTCTGATGGCTACACCTTC.

J is TRBJ1-4 and V is TRBV5-1; tentative D call: TRBD1 (5 bases). The CDR3 has 15 residues. Germline CDR1 and CDR2: SGHRS and YFSETQ. V lost 0 bases and J lost 5, with 11 bases in between. The CDR3 nucleotides read TGCGCCAGCAGCTTGGGACAGCTCTTGAATGAAAAACTGTTTTTT. Protein product: CASSLGQLLNEKLFF.

This chain joins TRBV3-1 and TRBJ2-5, with 10 bases identical to TRBD2. The CDR3 loop spans 20 amino acids. V shed 4 bases and J 0 bases; nucleotides not matched to a gene: 17. Per germline, CDR1 LGHDT and CDR2 YNNKEL (reference sequence). CDR3 in amino acids: CASSRPRGSGGLGYQETQYF. DNA of the CDR3: TGTGCCAGCAGCCGTCCGCGGGGTAGCGGGGGGCTAGGGTACCAAGAGACCCAGTACTTC.

The rearrangement uses TRBV7-9 and TRBJ2-4; D could derive from TRBD1 or TRBD2 (5 bases each). Germline CDR1 SEHNR, CDR2 FQNEAQ (reference sequence). The CDR3 extends over 13 amino acids. Trimming cost V 6 bases and J 13 bases, with 19 bases left between them. The CDR3 sequence is CASRGGTNNEQYF. The CDR3, as DNA: TGTGCCAGCAGGGGTGGGACCAACAATGAGCAGTACTTC.

This clonotype was found a few times. This chain connects TRBV3-1 to TRBJ2-7; 10 bases are a match to TRBD2. This CDR3 region has 18 residues. From germline, CDR1 is LGHDT and CDR2 YNNKEL (reference sequence). The V segment lost 3 bases and the J segment 1 base; nucleotides outside the gene matches: 12. CDR3 DNA sequence: TGTGCCAGCAGCCACGGAGCGGGAGGGCCAAATGGGTCCTACGAGCAGTACTTC. This gives the protein CASSHGAGGPNGSYEQYF.

The J gene is TRBJ2-1, the V gene TRBV6-5, with 9 positions matching TRBD1. The trim removed 5 bases at V and 8 bases at J, leaving 4 bases unmatched. This CDR3 is 13 amino acids long. CDR1 and CDR2 (germline): MNHEY, SVGAGI. The CDR3 loop is CASSTDRGYEQFF. In DNA, the CDR3 is TGTGCCAGCAGTACGGACAGGGGCTATGAGCAGTTCTTC.

This chain connects TRBV20-1 to TRBJ1-4; D ambiguous. The CDR3 is made up of 17 amino acids. The germline V and J ends were trimmed by 1 base and 0 bases, with 15 bases remaining between them. CDR1 and CDR2 (germline): DFQATT, SNEGSKA (reference sequence). CDR3 sequence: CSARVDQLRSTNEKLFF. In DNA, the CDR3 is TGCAGTGCTAGAGTGGACCAACTACGCTCAACTAATGAAAAACTGTTTTTT.

The CDR3 protein is CTSSFSRQVQAGYTF. Written as DNA, the CDR3 is TGTACCAGCAGCTTTAGTAGACAGGTTCAGGCGGGCTACACCTTC. This chain joins TRBV7-2 and TRBJ1-2; possible D gene TRBD1, 6 bases. V was trimmed by 3 bases and J by 8 bases, leaving 19 bases between them. There are 15 residues in the CDR3. Per the germline V gene, CDR1 is SGHTA and CDR2 is FQGNSA.

This clonotype has only a few counts. V usage is TRBV3-1 and J usage is TRBJ2-5, with D possibly being TRBD1 or TRBD2 (5 bases each). Between the trimmed V and J ends, which lost 4 bases and 5 bases, there was a span of 14 bases. CDR1 and CDR2 from the germline V gene are LGHDT and YNNKEL (reference sequence). The CDR3 totals 14 residues. CDR3 in amino acids: CASSPGAPGETQYF. The CDR3 DNA follows: TGTGCCAGCAGCCCCGGGGCCCCCGGGGAGACCCAGTACTTC.

This clonotype was seen a handful of times. The V and J genes are TRBV2 and TRBJ2-5; D gene ambiguous. This CDR3 comprises 14 residues. CDR1 and CDR2 (germline): SNHLY, FYNNEI. The V end lost 2 bases, the J end lost 2 bases, and 9 bases lay between the germline ends. In nucleotides, the CDR3 is TGTGCCAGCAGTGAACTGGCGAGGCAAGAGACCCAGTACTTC. Translation: CASSELARQETQYF.

V and J are TRBV7-9 and TRBJ1-6, with a possible D match to TRBD1 (5 bases). V lost 2 bases and J lost 5, with 16 bases in between. This CDR3 comprises 17 residues. Germline V lookup: CDR1 SEHNR, CDR2 FQNEAQ (reference sequence). The CDR3 coding sequence is TGTGCCAGCAGCTTAAATACGTGGGAGGGGAATAATTCACCCCTCCACTTT. Translated: CASSLNTWEGNNSPLHF.

The chain recombines TRBV5-1 with TRBJ2-7; 7 positions agree with TRBD2. V shed 7 bases, J shed 7 bases, and the junction held 17 bases outside the gene matches. Germline CDR1 and CDR2: SGHRS and YFSETQ. The CDR3 loop spans 15 amino acids. The CDR3 loop reads CASAFSGGIGVEQYF. For the CDR3, the DNA is TGCGCCAGCGCCTTTTCGGGGGGTATCGGGGTGGAGCAGTACTTC. Filled out from reference TRBV5-1 and TRBJ2-7, the complete variable domain reads KAGVTQTPRYLIKTRGQQVTLSCSPISGHRSVSWYQQTPGQGLQFLFEYFSETQRNKGNFPGRFSGRQFSNSRSEMNVSTLELGDSALYLCASAFSGGIGVEQYFGPGTRLTVT.